This T cell receptor (beta chain) was obtained from a study of post-analysis software for immune sequencing data. Findings of the study overall: The study found significantly lower normalized Chao1 diversity in multiple sclerosis patients than in controls. TRBV5-6, TRBV5-1 and TRBV20-1 were among roughly five TRBV segments more frequent in patients than controls.

J gave up 5 bases and V 6 bases, and 9 bases lay outside the gene matches. The CDR3 length is 15 residues. Libraries were made from TCR beta cDNA, and they carried unique molecular identifiers. TCRdb analysed the PCR reads with MiXCR anew, one entry per CDR3 protein. The sample includes 400,000 to 500,000 distinct CDR3 sequences, 30% to 40% seen only once; the top ten take 6% to 9%. Details on this clonotype: The antigen is unknown.

Material for sequencing was blood. The TCR originated in a girl aged 2-15 years with multiple sclerosis. V is TRBV12-3 or TRBV12-4 and J is TRBJ1-4; 7 bases map to TRBD1. The CDR3 sequence is CASSQRTGQNEKLFF. Written as DNA, the CDR3 is TGTGCCAGCAGCCAACGGACAGGACAGAATGAAAAACTGTTTTTT.